Sequencing of this T cell receptor (beta chain) was carried out in a study of cytomegalovirus exposure and HLA in healthy donors. Study-wide background: Among the 398 genotyped donors, more than 70% were placed in the Caucasian-associated ancestry cluster.

This clone has a handful of counts. Its antigen is currently unknown. PCR employed 60 Vbeta and 13 Jbeta primers. The repertoire was sequenced with immunoSEQ multiplex PCR; TCRdb's copy has only in-frame clones and lacks some. Among 150,000 or so clones listed, roughly four fifths were seen once. CDR1 is LNHNV, CDR2 YYDKDF, per germline (reference sequence). The V gene lost 4 bases and the J gene lost 6 bases, with 15 bases spanning the gap. CDR3 length equals 14 residues. Though probably carrying unrecorded immune exposures, donors were nominally healthy at sampling. Overall study findings and caveats: In vitro testing confirmed a few CMV-associated chains as specific for CMV antigens.

The gene calls are TRBV15 and TRBJ1-2; perhaps TRBD1 as D (5 bases). The clonotype comes from a male donor in good health and CMV-seropositive. Sequenced input: PBMCs. The CDR3 loop is CATSTRVSGDGYTF. CDR3 in DNA: TGTGCCACCAGCACCAGAGTTTCGGGGGATGGCTACACCTTC.